Listed below are T cell receptor beta chains from one sample, sequenced in a study of cytomegalovirus exposure and HLA in healthy donors. Sequencing used immunoSEQ multiplex PCR; TCRdb keeps in-frame clones, though not all of them. The data show about 190,000 clones, around 87% seen once. Input material: PBMCs. All receptors derive from a woman in her late teens or twenties in good health and CMV-seronegative. Each CDR3 is given with its conserved first and last residue. The D gene is left open where the match is weak. Not all rows give a size; the values are once, few, many and, for expanded clones, a class.

d_gene	j_gene	abundance	v_gene	CDR3nt	CDR3aa
TRBD2	TRBJ2-7	-	TRBV28	TGTGCCAGCAGTGTTACTAGCGGGGGGCTCAACGAGCAGTACTTC	CASSVTSGGLNEQYF
-	TRBJ2-7	few	TRBV5-1	TGCGCCAGCAGCTCCCCGGGACTTTCCTACGAGCAGTACTTC	CASSSPGLSYEQYF
-	TRBJ2-3	-	TRBV29-1	TGCAGCGTTAAGGACACCACAGATACGCAGTATTTT	CSVKDTTDTQYF
-	TRBJ1-2	once	TRBV28	TGTGCCAGCAGTTTTGGGGAGGGGGCTAACTATGGCTACACCTTC	CASSFGEGANYGYTF
-	TRBJ2-2	-	TRBV10-3	TGTGCCATCAGCCCGAGGGGGCGGGATAAGAACACCGGGGAGCTGTTTTTT	CAISPRGRDKNTGELFF
TRBD2	TRBJ2-1	-	TRBV7-3	TGTGCCAGCAGCTCTGGACTAGCGGGAGGGCCAGAGCAGTTCTTC	CASSSGLAGGPEQFF
TRBD2	TRBJ2-6	-	TRBV7-9	TGTGCCAGCAGCTTAGCGGGAGGGCGCTCTGGGGCCAACGTCCTGACTTTC	CASSLAGGRSGANVLTF
TRBD1	TRBJ1-1	-	TRBV9	TGTGCCAGCAGCCGGACAGGACATGAAGCTTTCTTT	CASSRTGHEAFF
-	TRBJ2-7	-	TRBV30	TGTGCCTGGAGTGGGACAGTTCGCTACGAGCAGTACTTC	CAWSGTVRYEQYF
TRBD1	TRBJ2-3	-	TRBV7-9	TGTGCCAGCAGCTTAGCAAGTGCCGGGACAGGGCTTCAAGATACGCAGTATTTT	CASSLASAGTGLQDTQYF
TRBD1	TRBJ1-2	-	TRBV28	TGTGCCAGCAGTTTCGGGGACAGGCCTTATGGCTACACCTTC	CASSFGDRPYGYTF
TRBD1	TRBJ1-2	-	TRBV20-1	TGCAGTGCGACAGGGTCTGGGGGCTACACCTTC	CSATGSGGYTF
-	TRBJ2-2	once	TRBV2	TGTGCCAGCAGCGGCAGGGGAATCGTGGGAACCGGGGAGCTGTTTTTT	CASSGRGIVGTGELFF
TRBD2	TRBJ2-1	-	TRBV18	TGTGCCAGCTCTCTAGCGGGGGCGGGGGATGAGCAGTTCTTC	CASSLAGAGDEQFF
-	TRBJ2-7	-	TRBV6-6	TGTTTTTTCAAGCAGAAGGCGGCATACGAGCAGTACTTC	CFFKQKAAYEQYF
TRBD1	TRBJ1-5	-	TRBV18	TGTGCCAGCTCACCTCCAGGGGGAAGCAATCAGCCCCAGCATTTT	CASSPPGGSNQPQHF
-	TRBJ1-3	-	TRBV30	TGTGCCTGGAGTGTAGCGATCGGGATTTCCTCTGGAAACACCATATATTTT	CAWSVAIGISSGNTIYF
-	TRBJ2-1	-	TRBV4-2	TGTGCCAGCAGCACCCGACGGGGTGAGCAGTTCTTC	CASSTRRGEQFF
TRBD1	TRBJ2-3	-	TRBV29-1	TGCAGCGCATTATCCGGGACAGGGGCAGATACGCAGTATTTT	CSALSGTGADTQYF
TRBD1	TRBJ1-1	-	TRBV18	TGTGCCAGCTCACCTGGCAGGGGGGACACTGAAGCTTTCTTT	CASSPGRGDTEAFF
TRBD2	TRBJ2-7	-	TRBV4-2	TGTGCCAGCAGCCAGCTGGGACTAGCGGCTACCTACGAGCAGTACTTC	CASSQLGLAATYEQYF
TRBD2	TRBJ2-7	-	TRBV18	TGTGCCAGCTCACCGGGGGACTATGCCACCTACGAGCAGTACTTC	CASSPGDYATYEQYF
TRBD2	TRBJ2-2	-	TRBV5-1	TGCGCCAGCAGCCCGAGGGCTAGCGGGGGACATAAAAACACCGGGGAGCTGTTTTTT	CASSPRASGGHKNTGELFF
-	TRBJ1-4	-	TRBV11-3	TGTGCCAGCAGCTTATATTGGCAGGGAACTGAAAAACTGTTTTTT	CASSLYWQGTEKLFF
TRBD1	TRBJ2-3	-	TRBV5-4	TGTGCCAGCAGCTTGGGGGGAGCCACGACAGGGGGTGGAACAGATACGCAGTATTTT	CASSLGGATTGGGTDTQYF
TRBD1	TRBJ1-1	-	TRBV5-1	TGCGCCAGCAGCGGGGGGACAGGGGCCGGAAGCACTGAAGCTTTCTTT	CASSGGTGAGSTEAFF
-	TRBJ1-1	-	TRBV10-3	TGTGCCATCAGGCAACAGGGAACGAACACTGAAGCTTTCTTT	CAIRQQGTNTEAFF
-	TRBJ1-1	-	TRBV6-5	TGTGCCAGCAGGCTGACGCGGCAGGGGACTGAAGCTTTCTTT	CASRLTRQGTEAFF
-	TRBJ2-1	-	TRBV7-8	TGTGCCAGCACCCGAGCGAGCCCCTACAATGAGCAGTTCTTC	CASTRASPYNEQFF